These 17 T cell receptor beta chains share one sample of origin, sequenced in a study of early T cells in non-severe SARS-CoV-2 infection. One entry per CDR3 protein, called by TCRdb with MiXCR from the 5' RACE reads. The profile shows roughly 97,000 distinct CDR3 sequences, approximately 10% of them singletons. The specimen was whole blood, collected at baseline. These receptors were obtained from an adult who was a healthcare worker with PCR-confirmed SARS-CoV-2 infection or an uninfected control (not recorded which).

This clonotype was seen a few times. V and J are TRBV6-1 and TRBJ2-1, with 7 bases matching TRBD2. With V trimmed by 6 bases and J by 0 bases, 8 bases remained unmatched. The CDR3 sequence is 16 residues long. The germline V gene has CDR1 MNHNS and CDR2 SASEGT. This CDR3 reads CASSTGLGSSYNEQFF. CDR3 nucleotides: TGTGCCAGCAGCACAGGACTAGGGAGCTCCTACAATGAGCAGTTCTTC.

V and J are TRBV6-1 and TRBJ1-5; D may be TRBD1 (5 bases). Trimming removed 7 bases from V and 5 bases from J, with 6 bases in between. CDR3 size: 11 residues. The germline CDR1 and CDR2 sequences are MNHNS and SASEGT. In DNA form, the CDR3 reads TGTGCCAGCAAGACAGATCAGCCCCAGCATTTT. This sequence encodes CASKTDQPQHF.

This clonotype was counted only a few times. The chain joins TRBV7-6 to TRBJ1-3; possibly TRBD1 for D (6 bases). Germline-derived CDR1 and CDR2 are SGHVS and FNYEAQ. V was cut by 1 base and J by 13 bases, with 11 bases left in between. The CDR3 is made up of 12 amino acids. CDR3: CASSLVRDKIYF. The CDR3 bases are TGTGCCAGCAGCTTAGTTAGGGACAAGATATATTTT. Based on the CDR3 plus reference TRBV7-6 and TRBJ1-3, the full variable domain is GAGVSQSPRYKVTKRGQDVALRCDPISGHVSLYWYRQALGQGPEFLTYFNYEAQQDKSGLPNDRFSAERPEGSISTLTIQRTEQRDSAMYRCASSLVRDKIYFGEGSWLTVV.

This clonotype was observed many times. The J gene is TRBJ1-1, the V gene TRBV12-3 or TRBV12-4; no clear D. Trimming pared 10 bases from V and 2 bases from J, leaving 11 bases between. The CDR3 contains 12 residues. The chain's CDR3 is CANGWPNTEAFF. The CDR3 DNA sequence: TGTGCCAACGGGTGGCCCAACACTGAAGCTTTCTTT.

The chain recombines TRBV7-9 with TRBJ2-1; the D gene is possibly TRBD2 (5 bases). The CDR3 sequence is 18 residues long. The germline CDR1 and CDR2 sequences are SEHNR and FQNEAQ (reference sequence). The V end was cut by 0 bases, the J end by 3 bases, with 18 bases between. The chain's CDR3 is CASSLALCRVRGYNEQFF. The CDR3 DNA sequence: TGTGCCAGCAGCTTAGCGCTTTGCCGGGTCCGGGGCTACAATGAGCAGTTCTTC.

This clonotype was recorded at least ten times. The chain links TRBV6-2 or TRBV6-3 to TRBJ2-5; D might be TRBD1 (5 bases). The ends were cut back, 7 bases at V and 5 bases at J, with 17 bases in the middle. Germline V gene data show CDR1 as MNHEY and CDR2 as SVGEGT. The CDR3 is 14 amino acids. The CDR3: CASTLTAGSETQYF. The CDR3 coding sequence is TGTGCCAGCACCCTAACAGCAGGGTCGGAGACCCAGTACTTC.

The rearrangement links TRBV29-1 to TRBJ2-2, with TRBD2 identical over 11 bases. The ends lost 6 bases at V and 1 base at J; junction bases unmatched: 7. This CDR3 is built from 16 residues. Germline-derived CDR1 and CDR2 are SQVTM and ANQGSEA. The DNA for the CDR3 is TGCAGCGTGACGGGACTAGCGGCCCAGAACACCGGGGAGCTGTTTTTT. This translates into CSVTGLAAQNTGELFF.

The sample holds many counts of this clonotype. CDR3 sequence reads: CASSSGLVNTEAFF. Written as DNA, the CDR3 is TGCGCCAGCAGCAGCGGACTAGTGAACACTGAAGCTTTCTTT. The chain has TRBV5-1 and TRBJ1-1; D remains unclear. The germline gives CDR1 SGHRS, CDR2 YFSETQ. Deletions cut 4 bases from V and 0 bases from J, with 10 bases between. The CDR3 is made up of 14 amino acids.

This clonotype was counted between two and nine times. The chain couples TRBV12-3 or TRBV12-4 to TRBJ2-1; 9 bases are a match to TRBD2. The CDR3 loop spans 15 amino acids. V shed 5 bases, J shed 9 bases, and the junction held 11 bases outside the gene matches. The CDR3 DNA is TGTGCCAGCAGTGCTCTAGCGGGACGGGGGTTTGAGCAGTTCTTC. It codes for CASSALAGRGFEQFF.

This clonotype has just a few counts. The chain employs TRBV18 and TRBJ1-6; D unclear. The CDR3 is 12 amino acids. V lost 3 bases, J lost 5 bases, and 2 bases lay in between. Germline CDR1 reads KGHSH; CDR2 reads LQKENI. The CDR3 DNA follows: TGTGCCAGCTCACCCGATAATTCACCCCTCCACTTT. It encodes CASSPDNSPLHF.

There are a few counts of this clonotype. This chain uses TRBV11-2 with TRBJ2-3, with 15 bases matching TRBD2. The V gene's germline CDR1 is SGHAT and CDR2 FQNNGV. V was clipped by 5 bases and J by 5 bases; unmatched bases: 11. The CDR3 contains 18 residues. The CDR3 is CASSLGLAGGQVVDTQYF. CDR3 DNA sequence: TGTGCCAGCAGCCTCGGACTAGCGGGAGGGCAGGTGGTAGATACGCAGTATTTT.

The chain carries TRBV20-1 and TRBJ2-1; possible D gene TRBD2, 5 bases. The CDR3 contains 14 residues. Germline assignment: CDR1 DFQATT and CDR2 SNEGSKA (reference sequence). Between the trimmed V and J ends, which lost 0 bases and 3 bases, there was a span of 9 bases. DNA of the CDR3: TGCAGTGCTAGAGATCAACTAGTCTACAATGAGCAGTTCTTC. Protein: CSARDQLVYNEQFF.

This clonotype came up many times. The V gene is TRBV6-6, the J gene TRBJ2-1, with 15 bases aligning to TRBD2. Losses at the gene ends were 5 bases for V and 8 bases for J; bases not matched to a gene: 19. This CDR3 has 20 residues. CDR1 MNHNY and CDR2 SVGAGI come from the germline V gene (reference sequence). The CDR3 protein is CASSDYGLAGGPSHFDEQFF. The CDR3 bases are TGTGCCAGCAGTGATTATGGACTAGCGGGGGGGCCTTCCCACTTCGATGAGCAGTTCTTC.

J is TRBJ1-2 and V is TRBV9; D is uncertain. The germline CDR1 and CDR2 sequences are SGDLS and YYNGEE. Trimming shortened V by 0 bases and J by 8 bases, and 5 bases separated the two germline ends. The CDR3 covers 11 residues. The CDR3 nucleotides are TGTGCCAGCAGCGTAGGCAAGGGCTACACCTTC. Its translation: CASSVGKGYTF.

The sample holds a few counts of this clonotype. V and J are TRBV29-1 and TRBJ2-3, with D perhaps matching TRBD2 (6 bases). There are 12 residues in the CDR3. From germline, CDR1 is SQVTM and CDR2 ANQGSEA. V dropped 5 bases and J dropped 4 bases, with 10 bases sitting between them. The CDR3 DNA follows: TGCAGCGTTACCGGACTACCAGATACGCAGTATTTT. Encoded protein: CSVTGLPDTQYF.

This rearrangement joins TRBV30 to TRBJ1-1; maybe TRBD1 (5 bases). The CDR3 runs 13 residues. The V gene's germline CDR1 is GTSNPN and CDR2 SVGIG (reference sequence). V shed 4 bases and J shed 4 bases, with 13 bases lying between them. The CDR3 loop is CAWTIRGGTEAFF. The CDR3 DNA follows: TGTGCCTGGACAATTAGGGGTGGCACTGAAGCTTTCTTT.

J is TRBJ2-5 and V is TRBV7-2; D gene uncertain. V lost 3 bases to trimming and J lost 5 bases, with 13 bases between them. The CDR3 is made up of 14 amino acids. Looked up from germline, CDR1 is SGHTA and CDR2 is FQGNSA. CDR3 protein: CASSLQANGETQYF. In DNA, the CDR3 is TGTGCCAGCAGCTTGCAGGCTAACGGGGAGACCCAGTACTTC.